Listed below are T cell receptor beta chains from one sample, sequenced in a study of regulatory T cells in long-lasting Graves disease. TCRdb redid the calling of the multiplex PCR reads with MiXCR, one entry per CDR3 protein. Of about 540,000 distinct CDR3 sequences listed, about 14% are singletons. The same data also went into a second study, on T cells in Graves' hyperthyroidism and ophthalmopathy.

This specimen was peripheral blood mononuclear cells (PBMCs), taken at new diagnosis, from a patient treated with antithyroid drugs. The receptors were gathered from a man aged 30 to 45 with Graves disease. Each CDR3 is given with its conserved first and last residue. A D gene is named only where the DNA matches it firmly. The size field is filled for only some rows; it gives once, few, many or a size class.

clone_size: -
d_call: -
v_call: TRBV5-1
j_call: TRBJ1-2
cdr3_aa: CASTPGPRNYGYTF
cdr3_nt: TGCGCCAGTACTCCGGGACCGCGGAACTATGGCTACACCTTC

clone_size: many
d_call: -
v_call: TRBV12-3/TRBV12-4
j_call: TRBJ2-3
cdr3_aa: CASSFRSAHSDTQYF
cdr3_nt: TGTGCCAGCAGTTTCCGGTCGGCGCACTCAGATACGCAGTATTTT

clone_size: few
d_call: TRBD1
v_call: TRBV27
j_call: TRBJ2-7
cdr3_aa: CASISGTGGGEQYF
cdr3_nt: TGTGCCAGCATCTCCGGGACAGGGGGCGGCGAGCAGTACTTC

clone_size: many
d_call: -
v_call: TRBV29-1
j_call: TRBJ2-3
cdr3_aa: CSGEGASSWDTQYF
cdr3_nt: TGCAGCGGTGAAGGGGCCTCCTCCTGGGATACGCAGTATTTT

clone_size: many
d_call: TRBD1
v_call: TRBV6-4
j_call: TRBJ1-2
cdr3_aa: CASSYLLGQGGYTF
cdr3_nt: TGTGCCAGCAGTTACCTCTTGGGACAGGGGGGCTACACCTTC

clone_size: many
d_call: -
v_call: TRBV11-2
j_call: TRBJ1-4
cdr3_aa: CASSLDRVQVNEKLFF
cdr3_nt: TGTGCCAGCAGCTTAGATCGAGTCCAGGTTAATGAAAAACTGTTTTTT

clone_size: many
d_call: -
v_call: TRBV7-2
j_call: TRBJ2-1
cdr3_aa: CASSLATSEQFF
cdr3_nt: TGTGCCAGCAGCTTAGCCACTAGCGAGCAGTTCTTC

clone_size: -
d_call: -
v_call: TRBV3-1
j_call: TRBJ2-3
cdr3_aa: CASSQGTDAQYF
cdr3_nt: TGTGCCAGCAGCCAGGGCACAGATGCGCAGTATTTT

clone_size: few
d_call: -
v_call: TRBV18
j_call: TRBJ2-5
cdr3_aa: CASSPAQHRETQYF
cdr3_nt: TGTGCCAGCTCACCAGCCCAACACAGGGAGACCCAGTACTTC

clone_size: many
d_call: -
v_call: TRBV24-1
j_call: TRBJ2-7
cdr3_aa: CATSEAGWPYEQYF
cdr3_nt: TGTGCCACCAGTGAGGCGGGATGGCCCTACGAGCAGTACTTC

clone_size: many
d_call: -
v_call: TRBV18
j_call: TRBJ2-1
cdr3_aa: CASSPGRDEQFF
cdr3_nt: TGTGCCAGCAGCCCCGGACGGGATGAGCAGTTCTTC

clone_size: many
d_call: -
v_call: TRBV10-3
j_call: TRBJ2-3
cdr3_aa: CAISESSVVREGETQYF
cdr3_nt: TGTGCCATCAGTGAGTCGTCCGTTGTCAGGGAAGGAGAAACGCAGTATTTT

clone_size: few
d_call: TRBD2
v_call: TRBV18
j_call: TRBJ2-7
cdr3_aa: CASSPTGGIGSYEQYF
cdr3_nt: TGTGCCAGCTCACCAACGGGAGGGATCGGCTCCTACGAGCAGTACTTC

clone_size: many
d_call: TRBD1
v_call: TRBV2
j_call: TRBJ2-1
cdr3_aa: CASRLGTGGAGRNEQFF
cdr3_nt: TGTGCCAGCAGGCTCGGGACAGGGGGCGCGGGGAGGAATGAGCAGTTCTTC

clone_size: many
d_call: -
v_call: TRBV20-1
j_call: TRBJ2-5
cdr3_aa: CSARVSFQETQYF
cdr3_nt: TGCAGTGCTAGGGTCAGTTTCCAAGAGACCCAGTACTTC

clone_size: -
d_call: -
v_call: TRBV5-1
j_call: TRBJ1-4
cdr3_aa: CASSSGRGGEKLFF
cdr3_nt: TGCGCCAGCAGCTCTGGCAGGGGAGGTGAAAAACTGTTTTTT

clone_size: few
d_call: TRBD1
v_call: TRBV6-1
j_call: TRBJ1-1
cdr3_aa: CASSLGQGKGSTEAFF
cdr3_nt: TGTGCCAGCAGTCTCGGACAGGGGAAAGGGAGCACTGAAGCTTTCTTT

clone_size: -
d_call: -
v_call: TRBV27
j_call: TRBJ1-6
cdr3_aa: CTSHGDGGGAPLHF
cdr3_nt: TGTACCAGCCATGGGGACGGAGGTGGTGCACCCCTCCACTTT

clone_size: many
d_call: -
v_call: TRBV10-3
j_call: TRBJ1-2
cdr3_aa: CAISAGRGSYGYTF
cdr3_nt: TGTGCCATCAGTGCGGGCAGGGGAAGCTATGGCTACACCTTC

clone_size: many
d_call: TRBD1
v_call: TRBV5-1
j_call: TRBJ2-7
cdr3_aa: CASSLDTGGNYEQYF
cdr3_nt: TGCGCCAGCAGCTTGGATACAGGGGGAAACTACGAGCAGTACTTC

clone_size: many
d_call: -
v_call: TRBV29-1
j_call: TRBJ2-3
cdr3_aa: CSVDRADTQYF
cdr3_nt: TGCAGCGTCGATCGGGCAGATACGCAGTATTTT

clone_size: -
d_call: TRBD1
v_call: TRBV20-1
j_call: TRBJ2-7
cdr3_aa: CSAARQGSHEQYF
cdr3_nt: TGCAGTGCTGCCCGACAGGGGTCCCACGAGCAGTACTTC

clone_size: many
d_call: -
v_call: TRBV2
j_call: TRBJ2-7
cdr3_aa: CASSEEEAGNYEQYF
cdr3_nt: TGTGCCAGCAGTGAGGAGGAGGCAGGGAACTACGAGCAGTACTTC

clone_size: many
d_call: -
v_call: TRBV6-2/TRBV6-3
j_call: TRBJ1-1
cdr3_aa: CASSEEDWTEAFF
cdr3_nt: TGTGCCAGCAGTGAAGAGGATTGGACTGAAGCTTTCTTT

clone_size: many
d_call: TRBD2
v_call: TRBV5-6
j_call: TRBJ2-1
cdr3_aa: CASSSGPAGDYNEQFF
cdr3_nt: TGTGCCAGCAGCTCCGGACCAGCGGGAGACTACAATGAGCAGTTCTTC

clone_size: many
d_call: -
v_call: TRBV20-1
j_call: TRBJ2-1
cdr3_aa: CSAKFLLPNIYNEQFF
cdr3_nt: TGCAGTGCTAAATTTCTGCTTCCCAATATCTACAATGAGCAGTTCTTC

clone_size: many
d_call: -
v_call: TRBV29-1
j_call: TRBJ2-1
cdr3_aa: CSADSYNEQFF
cdr3_nt: TGCAGCGCCGACAGTTACAATGAGCAGTTCTTC

clone_size: many
d_call: TRBD1
v_call: TRBV30
j_call: TRBJ1-2
cdr3_aa: CAWSVTGGGYGYTF
cdr3_nt: TGTGCCTGGAGTGTAACAGGGGGAGGCTATGGCTACACCTTC

clone_size: few
d_call: TRBD2
v_call: TRBV10-3
j_call: TRBJ2-2
cdr3_aa: CAISEGLAGPNTGELFF
cdr3_nt: TGTGCCATCAGTGAAGGACTAGCGGGACCGAACACCGGGGAGCTGTTTTTT

clone_size: -
d_call: -
v_call: TRBV9
j_call: TRBJ1-1
cdr3_aa: CASSVIRTDNTEAFF
cdr3_nt: TGTGCCAGCAGCGTAATAAGGACAGACAACACTGAAGCTTTCTTT

clone_size: many
d_call: -
v_call: TRBV29-1
j_call: TRBJ2-7
cdr3_aa: CSVDDSREQYF
cdr3_nt: TGCAGCGTCGATGACAGTCGCGAGCAGTACTTC

clone_size: few
d_call: TRBD2
v_call: TRBV7-7
j_call: TRBJ2-1
cdr3_aa: CASSPPGTLAGVGEQFF
cdr3_nt: TGTGCTAGCAGCCCCCCGGGGACGCTAGCGGGAGTGGGCGAGCAGTTCTTC

clone_size: few
d_call: TRBD2
v_call: TRBV19
j_call: TRBJ2-1
cdr3_aa: CASSRLAEPYNEQFF
cdr3_nt: TGTGCCAGTAGTCGACTAGCGGAACCCTACAATGAGCAGTTCTTC

clone_size: many
d_call: TRBD2
v_call: TRBV6-1
j_call: TRBJ2-5
cdr3_aa: CASSRTAGGFQETQYF
cdr3_nt: TGTGCCAGCAGCCGGACGGCGGGAGGTTTCCAAGAGACCCAGTACTTC

clone_size: many
d_call: -
v_call: TRBV19
j_call: TRBJ2-7
cdr3_aa: CASSTDPGYEQYF
cdr3_nt: TGTGCCAGTAGCACCGACCCTGGGTACGAGCAGTACTTC

clone_size: -
d_call: -
v_call: TRBV30
j_call: TRBJ1-2
cdr3_aa: CAWSVSRWEGGGSYGYTF
cdr3_nt: TGTGCCTGGAGTGTATCGCGGTGGGAGGGAGGGGGGTCCTATGGCTACACCTTC

clone_size: many
d_call: -
v_call: TRBV3-1
j_call: TRBJ2-7
cdr3_aa: CASSQVDSSYEQYF
cdr3_nt: TGTGCCAGCAGCCAAGTGGACTCTTCCTACGAGCAGTACTTC

clone_size: -
d_call: TRBD2
v_call: TRBV4-2
j_call: TRBJ2-1
cdr3_aa: CASSQEELAALSEQFF
cdr3_nt: TGTGCCAGCAGCCAAGAGGAACTAGCGGCCTTGAGTGAGCAGTTCTTC

clone_size: -
d_call: -
v_call: TRBV7-9
j_call: TRBJ2-6
cdr3_aa: CARRETAVGSGANVLTF
cdr3_nt: TGTGCCCGCCGAGAAACAGCCGTCGGGTCTGGGGCCAACGTCCTGACTTTC

clone_size: many
d_call: -
v_call: TRBV6-1
j_call: TRBJ1-1
cdr3_aa: CASTSLRGTEAFF
cdr3_nt: TGTGCCAGCACCAGTCTAAGGGGGACTGAAGCTTTCTTT

clone_size: many
d_call: -
v_call: TRBV6-2/TRBV6-3
j_call: TRBJ1-5
cdr3_aa: CASSYMGGGNQPQHF
cdr3_nt: TGTGCCAGCAGTTACATGGGGGGCGGCAATCAGCCCCAGCATTTT